A selection of T cell receptor beta chains follows, all from one sample in a study of cytomegalovirus exposure and HLA in healthy donors. Data came from immunoSEQ multiplex PCR; TCRdb stores just in-frame clones and leaves some out. The sample has 100,000 to 150,000 clones, around 73% seen once; the top ten hold about 4.5%. Specimen: PBMCs. The source of these receptors is a man aged 55 to 70 in good health and CMV-seropositive. The CDR3 runs from the conserved cysteine through the conserved F or W. A D gene is named only where the DNA matches it firmly. Size is omitted from some rows. Given values are once, few, many or a class for expanded clones.

>.|13|TRBJ1-2|TRBV18|.
CASSPNSLDGYTF
TGTGCCAGCTCACCAAACAGCCTCGATGGCTACACCTTC
>few|13|TRBJ2-3|TRBV30|TRBD2
CAWTSGGSDTQYF
TGTGCCTGGACTAGCGGGGGTTCAGATACGCAGTATTTT
>.|12|TRBJ1-1|TRBV6-5|TRBD1
CASYPLQGGAFF
TGTGCCAGCTATCCTTTACAGGGGGGAGCTTTCTTT
>.|14|TRBJ2-7|TRBV5-1|.
CASSLGTALYEQYF
TGCGCCAGCAGCTTGGGGACTGCCCTTTACGAGCAGTACTTC
>.|12|TRBJ2-7|TRBV29-1|.
CSAVDSAYEQYF
TGCAGCGCCGTTGACAGCGCCTACGAGCAGTACTTC
>.|13|TRBJ1-1|TRBV19|.
CASSIVANTEAFF
TGTGCCAGTAGTATCGTGGCGAACACTGAAGCTTTCTTT
>.|13|TRBJ2-2|TRBV5-5|TRBD1
CASSLWDRGELFF
TGTGCCAGCAGCTTGTGGGACAGAGGGGAGCTGTTTTTT
>.|14|TRBJ2-3|TRBV6-1|TRBD2
CASRCGGPLCTQYF
TGTGCCAGCCGATGCGGGGGACCTCTATGTACGCAGTATTTT
>.|14|TRBJ2-1|TRBV5-4|TRBD1
CASRPGQVLSGQFF
TGTGCCAGCAGGCCGGGACAGGTTTTGTCGGGGCAGTTCTTC
>.|15|TRBJ1-6|TRBV5-6|.
CASRDVTVDGSPLHF
TGTGCCAGCAGGGATGTGACGGTTGACGGGTCACCCCTCCACTTT
>once|14|TRBJ2-2|TRBV7-2|.
CASSLTLNTGELFF
TGTGCCAGCAGCTTAACTCTGAACACCGGGGAGCTGTTTTTT
>.|15|TRBJ2-7|TRBV6-5|.
CASSYSPAGPYEQYF
TGTGCCAGCAGTTACTCCCCCGCAGGCCCCTACGAGCAGTACTTC
>few|13|TRBJ2-7|TRBV19|.
CASTRYSEYEQYF
TGTGCCAGTACCAGGTATTCCGAGTACGAGCAGTACTTC
>.|15|TRBJ2-2|TRBV7-6|.
CASSLDSGRAGELFF
TGTGCCAGCAGCTTAGATTCAGGTCGCGCCGGGGAGCTGTTTTTT
>.|11|TRBJ2-1|TRBV29-1|TRBD2
CSGEGRDEQFF
TGCAGCGGGGAGGGGAGGGATGAGCAGTTCTTC
>.|16|TRBJ2-3|TRBV5-1|TRBD2
CASSSGLAGTTDTQYF
TGCGCCAGCAGCTCAGGACTAGCGGGGACCACAGATACGCAGTATTTT
>.|14|TRBJ2-7|TRBV18|.
CASSPPAGSYEQYF
TGTGCCAGCTCACCACCGGCAGGATCCTACGAGCAGTACTTC
>.|16|TRBJ2-5|TRBV19|TRBD1
CASSLLGGLPQETQYF
TGTGCCAGCTCCCTTCTAGGGGGCCTACCACAAGAGACCCAGTACTTC
>few|12|TRBJ2-2|TRBV28|.
CASGGLAGELFF
TGTGCCAGCGGCGGGCTGGCCGGGGAGCTGTTTTTT